The TCR beta chain described here comes from a study of immune heterogeneity within non-small cell lung tumors listed by TCRdb under 2018. Looking at the study overall: Histology comprised several squamous cell carcinomas, more than 8 non-squamous carcinomas and 1 tumor not otherwise specified. Whole-exome sequencing, RNA-seq and TCR beta repertoire sequencing were combined for multiple spatially distinct regions from each NSCLC tumor so that intratumoral immune heterogeneity could be examined. TCR repertoires were analyzed from some 56 tumor loci of approximately 14 patients, while transcriptome data covered only 40 or so loci from approximately 11 patients. Neoantigen binding to each patient's HLA alleles was predicted with netMHCpan-3.0 for mutant peptides of 8 to 11 amino acids. Paper-wide results and their limitations: High-frequency TCR beta clonotypes were found to be largely distinct between individual patients. Within a patient, the same dominant CDR3B clonotypes appeared at multiple loci, but different tumor locations also contained unique high-frequency clones. A moderate positive correlation (R around 0.35), which was statistically significant, linked local T-cell repertoire clonality to local tumor mutational burden.

This clonotype has ten or more counts. Its antigen specificity is not known. No base qualities exist here, and no much larger clone lies one base off it. For the TCR template, genomic DNA was extracted from bulk tumor tissue, and 600 ng of gDNA was amplified for each sample. During surgery, multiple biopsies were taken from each primary tumor and placed as far apart as possible within the tumor mass. The study cohort was described as untreated and was composed of newly diagnosed NSCLC cases undergoing curative surgery. The donor group was made up of 15 newly diagnosed non-small cell lung cancer patients undergoing surgery with curative intent. Resected tumor masses were reviewed by two independent pathologists. Only high-quality DNA and RNA samples were carried forward to sequencing. The TCR beta CDR3 region was amplified with a multiplex PCR system whose first round of about 9 cycles used 32 V-gene forward primers and 13 J-gene reverse primers. A QIAGEN Multiplex PCR Kit was used for first-round PCR, and the primer sequences were filed in Chinese patent CN105087789A. In a second PCR round, Illumina universal primers were added with the Phusion High-Fidelity PCR Kit. Paired-end sequencing of TCR libraries was carried out on the Illumina HiSeq X Ten platform at a read length of 151 bp. On the study's bioinformatics: Cutadapt was used to discard reads without multiplex PCR primers, PEAR merged the read pairs, and MiXCR with default settings called the CDR3 regions. Repertoire diversity used Shannon entropy, and clonality was computed as one minus Shannon entropy divided by ln of productive unique sequence count. A clonotype counted as a dominant or high-frequency T-cell clone when its frequency was 0.5% or higher. TCRdb redid the processing of the public reads, applying fastp at Q25 and MiXCR, and retained in-frame beta chains. A single entry per CDR3 protein holds the most common genes and DNA from its merged rows. The V and J calls here are based on TCRdb, not the publication. Across this sample there are 15,000 or so distinct CDR3 sequences, with 25% to 35% seen only once. The ten largest clones capture around 5.3% of the sample.

The CDR3 covers 13 residues, taking in both the cysteine and the phenylalanine. Only the CDR3 region is kept as DNA, spanning 39 bases read in frame from base 1. V loses 3 bases, J loses 4 bases, and the germline ends lie 12 bases apart. The germline V gene encodes CDR1 DFQATT and CDR2 SNEGSKA (reference sequence). Sequenced input: lung tumor tissue. This TCR was recovered from a man aged 35-49 years with non-small cell lung cancer. Recombination linked TRBV20-1 to TRBJ1-2, with the D gene not clear enough to name. The DNA reads TGCAGTGCTAGGGTAGCGAACTCCTATGGCTACACCTTC. Its product reads: CSARVANSYGYTF.